Following are 25 T cell receptor beta chains from one sample sequenced in a study of blood T cell repertoires in COVID-19. The assay was immunoSEQ multiplex PCR, and TCRdb's table has in-frame clones only and misses some. Of about 210,000 clones listed, about four fifths were seen once; the top ten hold 6.9%. The sample comprised peripheral blood. The receptor source for this set is a man aged 55-75 years with acute or convalescent COVID-19.

The rearrangement joins TRBV24-1 to TRBJ2-2, with TRBD2 matching over 7 bases. CDR1 and CDR2 (germline): KGHDR, SFDVKD. V dropped 7 bases and J dropped 0; count of bases not matched to a gene: 1. This CDR3 spans 14 amino acids. CDR3 in amino acids: CATSGRPNTGELFF. CDR3 sequence (DNA): TGTGCCACCAGCGGGAGGCCGAACACCGGGGAGCTGTTTTTT.

The chain carries TRBV2 and TRBJ1-5; 9 bases map to TRBD1. From germline, CDR1 is SNHLY and CDR2 FYNNEI. The CDR3 contains 15 residues. V lost 5 bases to trimming and J lost 1 base; unmatched junction nucleotides: 3. CDR3 nucleotide sequence: TGTGCCAGCAGTAGAACAGGGGGCAGCAATCAGCCCCAGCATTTT. Amino acid sequence: CASSRTGGSNQPQHF. The full variable domain, with the rest looked up from reference TRBV2 and TRBJ1-5, is EPEVTQTPSHQVTQMGQEVILRCVPISNHLYFYWYRQILGQKVEFLVSFYNNEISEKSEIFDDQFSVERPDGSNFTLKIRSTKLEDSAMYFCASSRTGGSNQPQHFGDGTRLSIL.

The CDR3, as DNA: TGTGCCAGTAGCAGGGGGAACACCGGGGAGCTGTTTTTT. Residues: CASSRGNTGELFF. This chain connects TRBV19 to TRBJ2-2, with TRBD1 as a possible D gene (6 bases). The germline gives CDR1 LNHDA, CDR2 SQIVND (reference sequence). The CDR3 is 13 amino acids. The V end was cut by 6 bases, the J end by 1 base, with 6 bases between.

The CDR3 sequence: CAAAQGLYGYTF. CDR3 nucleotides: TGTGCCGCCGCTCAGGGGTTATATGGCTACACCTTC. This chain uses TRBV12-3 or TRBV12-4 with TRBJ1-2; D possibly corresponds to TRBD1 (6 bases). The CDR3 has 12 amino acids. Trimming left V 11 bases short and J 5 bases short, with 15 bases between.

This clone was observed a single time. The chain joins TRBV7-2 to TRBJ1-2; 12 bases line up with TRBD1. The ends lost 9 bases at V and 4 bases at J; junction bases unmatched: 3. Germline V gene sequence: CDR1 SGHTA, CDR2 FQGNSA. CDR3 length: 13 amino acids. CDR3 bases: TGTGCCAGTGGGACAGGGGGCTTCTATGGCTACACCTTC. Encoded protein: CASGTGGFYGYTF.

This CDR3 reads CASHRGPTGELFF. The CDR3 DNA sequence: TGTGCCAGCCACAGGGGTCCCACCGGGGAGCTGTTTTTT. V usage is TRBV6-5 and J usage is TRBJ2-2; 7 bases line up with TRBD1. The germline gives CDR1 MNHEY, CDR2 SVGAGI. The CDR3 extends over 13 amino acids. Trimming took 8 bases from V and 4 from J; bases not matched to a gene: 4.

The chain uses TRBV2 and TRBJ1-5, with TRBD1 identical over 9 bases. The germline gives CDR1 SNHLY, CDR2 FYNNEI. J gave up 0 bases and V 6 bases, and 9 bases lay outside the gene matches. CDR3 length: 17 amino acids. CDR3 protein: CASSRQGGRYSNQPQHF. For the CDR3, the DNA is TGTGCCAGCAGCCGACAGGGGGGGAGGTATAGCAATCAGCCCCAGCATTTT.

This clone was seen only a few times. Other DNA variants within this sample encode the same CDR3. This chain uses TRBV13 with TRBJ1-5; D is undetermined. The CDR3 length is 13 residues. Germline loops: CDR1 PRHDT, CDR2 FYEKMQ (reference sequence). The ends were cut back, 2 bases at V and 4 bases at J, with 6 bases in the middle. The CDR3 nucleotides are TGTGCCAGCAGCTTATCGCGTAATCAGCCCCAGCATTTT. This codes for CASSLSRNQPQHF. The full variable domain, with the rest looked up from reference TRBV13 and TRBJ1-5, is AAGVIQSPRHLIKEKRETATLKCYPIPRHDTVYWYQQGPGQDPQFLISFYEKMQSDKGSIPDRFSAQQFSDYHSELNMSSLELGDSALYFCASSLSRNQPQHFGDGTRLSIL.

The chain has TRBV5-1 and TRBJ2-1; 10 bases align to TRBD2. The CDR3 is made up of 15 amino acids. The ends lost 4 bases at V and 5 bases at J; junction bases unmatched: 6. Germline values: CDR1 SGHRS, CDR2 YFSETQ. The CDR3 sequence: CASSLSGGADNEQFF. CDR3 nucleotides: TGCGCCAGCAGCCTAAGCGGGGGGGCCGACAATGAGCAGTTCTTC.

V usage is TRBV27 and J usage is TRBJ2-1, with 12 bases matching TRBD2. Germline V gene data show CDR1 as MNHEY and CDR2 as SMNVEV (reference sequence). The CDR3 runs 16 residues. V dropped 3 bases and J dropped 7; count of bases not matched to a gene: 7. The CDR3 nucleotides read TGTGCCAGCAGTTTGAGGCTAGCGGGGGGGCTTAATGAGCAGTTCTTC. This sequence encodes CASSLRLAGGLNEQFF.

The chain combines TRBV5-6 with TRBJ2-1; 13 nucleotides agree with TRBD2. Germline CDR1 is SGHDT and CDR2 is YYEEEE. J gave up 7 bases and V 2 bases, and 6 bases lay outside the gene matches. This CDR3 region has 16 residues. This chain's CDR3 is CASSFALAGGSNEQFF. Here the CDR3 DNA reads TGTGCCAGCAGCTTTGCACTAGCGGGAGGGTCGAATGAGCAGTTCTTC. The whole variable domain, remainder taken from reference TRBV5-6 and TRBJ2-1, is DAGVTQSPTHLIKTRGQQVTLRCSPKSGHDTVSWYQQALGQGPQFIFQYYEEEERQRGNFPDRFSGHQFPNYSSELNVNALLLGDSALYLCASSFALAGGSNEQFFGPGTRLTVL.

V gene TRBV24-1 combines with J gene TRBJ1-4; possibly TRBD1 for D (5 bases). CDR1 and CDR2 (germline): KGHDR, SFDVKD. The CDR3 extends over 12 amino acids. Trimming removed 2 bases from V and 10 bases from J, with 7 bases in between. CDR3 loop: CATSDYGGKLFF. CDR3 in DNA: TGTGCCACCAGTGATTACGGGGGAAAACTGTTTTTT.

This rearrangement joins TRBV19 to TRBJ2-2, with D possibly being TRBD1 (6 bases). CDR3 length: 13 amino acids. CDR1 is LNHDA and CDR2 is SQIVND in the germline V gene (reference sequence). Trimming pared 6 bases from V and 1 base from J, leaving 6 bases between. The CDR3 reads CASRDRNTGELFF. CDR3 DNA sequence: TGTGCCAGTAGGGACAGGAACACCGGGGAGCTGTTTTTT.

The gene calls are TRBV4-2 and TRBJ2-2; unclear D gene. This CDR3 is built from 14 residues. Trimming took off 0 bases at V and 2 bases at J, with 4 bases between the two ends. Per germline, CDR1 LGHNA and CDR2 YNFKEQ. The chain's CDR3 is CASSQDTNTGELFF. The CDR3 DNA sequence: TGTGCCAGCAGCCAAGATACAAACACCGGGGAGCTGTTTTTT.

The gene calls are TRBV19 and TRBJ1-4, with 10 positions matching TRBD1. The V and J ends lost 6 bases and 7 bases, in that order; junction bases with no gene match: 5. Germline V gives CDR1 LNHDA, CDR2 SQIVND (reference sequence). The CDR3 extends over 14 amino acids. CDR3 residues: CASRDRGLGEKLFF. The CDR3 nucleotides read TGTGCCAGTAGAGACAGGGGGCTCGGTGAAAAACTGTTTTTT.

The CDR3 here is CASSMRGRSNTEAFF. CDR3 sequence (DNA): TGTGCCAGTAGTATGCGGGGAAGGTCGAACACTGAAGCTTTCTTT. The chain has TRBV19 and TRBJ1-1, with no clear D. Between the trimmed V and J ends, which lost 3 bases and 1 base, there was a span of 12 bases. Germline values: CDR1 LNHDA, CDR2 SQIVND (reference sequence). The length of the CDR3 is 15 residues.

V usage is TRBV5-1 and J usage is TRBJ2-1, with TRBD2 matching over 11 bases. CDR1 and CDR2 (germline): SGHRS, YFSETQ. The CDR3 runs 16 residues. V gave up 1 base and J gave up 8 bases; unmatched junction bases: 8. The CDR3 DNA reads as TGCGCCAGCAGCTTGCTGACTAGCGGGGAAACCCATGAGCAGTTCTTC. This sequence encodes CASSLLTSGETHEQFF.

V is TRBV28 and J is TRBJ2-7; TRBD1 matches at 9 bases. The CDR3 is made up of 16 amino acids. Trimming removed 6 bases from V and 1 base from J; junction bases left unmatched: 10. The V gene's germline CDR1 is MDHEN and CDR2 SYDVKM. The CDR3 DNA reads as TGTGCCAGCAGAGCTGAGGGACAGGGTAGTTCCTACGAGCAGTACTTC. Its translation is CASRAEGQGSSYEQYF.

Written as DNA, the CDR3 is TGTGCCAGCAGCCAAGTACTCAGGGGCGAGGGGAACACTGAAGCTTTCTTT. Amino acids: CASSQVLRGEGNTEAFF. The chain combines TRBV4-2 with TRBJ1-1; tentative D call: TRBD1 (6 bases). The CDR3 extends over 17 amino acids. Deletions cut 1 base from V and 1 base from J, with 16 bases between. Germline CDR1 is LGHNA and CDR2 is YNFKEQ.

The chain combines TRBV5-4 with TRBJ2-3; no firm D call. The CDR3 totals 11 residues. Trimming removed 2 bases from V and 6 bases from J, with 4 bases in between. CDR1 and CDR2 (germline): SGHNT, YYREEE (reference sequence). The CDR3 sequence: CASSFGDTQYF. In nucleotides, the CDR3 is TGTGCCAGCAGCTTCGGGGATACGCAGTATTTT.

The chain combines TRBV2 with TRBJ2-5, with no clear D. This CDR3 has 12 residues. V lost 6 bases, J lost 0 bases, and 5 bases lay in between. Looked up from germline, CDR1 is SNHLY and CDR2 is FYNNEI. CDR3 sequence reads: CASRRYQETQYF. CDR3 in DNA: TGTGCCAGCAGGAGGTACCAAGAGACCCAGTACTTC. Combining the CDR3 with reference TRBV2 and TRBJ2-5 gives the whole variable domain EPEVTQTPSHQVTQMGQEVILRCVPISNHLYFYWYRQILGQKVEFLVSFYNNEISEKSEIFDDQFSVERPDGSNFTLKIRSTKLEDSAMYFCASRRYQETQYFGPGTRLLVL.

This chain links TRBV6-7 with TRBJ1-2, with TRBD1 as a possible D gene (6 bases). TRBV6-7 belongs to the ORF category, with a function that is uncertain. The CDR3 consists of 13 residues. Trimming took off 6 bases at V and 7 bases at J, with 15 bases between the two ends. The CDR3 nucleotides are TGTGCCAGCAGCCCGGGGACAATGGCTGGCTACACCTTC. Amino acids: CASSPGTMAGYTF.

V gene TRBV27 combines with J gene TRBJ1-5; D ambiguous. Germline CDR1 MNHEY, CDR2 SMNVEV (reference sequence). The CDR3 has 14 residues. The V gene lost 3 bases and the J gene lost 7 bases, with 13 bases spanning the gap. CDR3 DNA: TGTGCCAGCAGTTTTAGGCGCGGGGAACAGCCCCAGCATTTT. Translating gives CASSFRRGEQPQHF.

This chain links TRBV15 with TRBJ2-5; no definite D call. Trimming removed 0 bases at V and 5 bases at J, with 7 bases between. Per the germline V gene, CDR1 is LNHNV and CDR2 is YYDKDF (reference sequence). This CDR3 has 13 residues. The CDR3 DNA follows: TGTGCCACCAGCAGAGATTATAGCGAGACCCAGTACTTC. Translation: CATSRDYSETQYF.

The gene calls are TRBV6-6 and TRBJ1-2; the D is unclear. CDR3 length: 13 amino acids. V was pared by 7 bases and J by 2 bases, with 11 bases between. Germline V lookup: CDR1 MNHNY, CDR2 SVGAGI (reference sequence). The CDR3 region has the DNA TGTGCCAGCACCCTGGGCCTGAACTATGGCTACACCTTC. Translated, it gives CASTLGLNYGYTF.